These 30 T cell receptor beta chains came from one sample sequenced in a study of blood T cell repertoires in COVID-19. The method was immunoSEQ multiplex PCR; TCRdb's version includes in-frame clones alone and lacks a portion of them. The sample holds roughly 97,000 clones, 90% seen once. Source material: peripheral blood. Source of these receptors: a man aged 55 to 70 with acute or convalescent COVID-19.

The CDR3 bases are TGTGCCACCAGTGATTTGGAGGGCACTAGCTCCTACGAGCAGTACGTC. It encodes CATSDLEGTSSYEQYV. V is TRBV24-1 and J is TRBJ2-7; weak D call: TRBD2 (5 bases). V lost 0 bases and J lost 0, with 11 bases in between. Per the germline V gene, CDR1 is KGHDR and CDR2 is SFDVKD. CDR3 length equals 16 residues.

This chain connects TRBV18 to TRBJ2-7, with 10 bases aligning to TRBD1. The CDR3 covers 14 residues. Looked up from germline, CDR1 is KGHSH and CDR2 is LQKENI. J lost 2 bases, V lost 6 bases, and 4 bases had no gene match. The CDR3 here is CASSTGTGAYEQYV. CDR3 DNA sequence: TGTGCCAGCTCGACGGGGACAGGGGCCTACGAGCAGTACGTC.

V usage is TRBV4-1 and J usage is TRBJ1-1; D gene unclear. From germline, CDR1 is MGHRA and CDR2 YSYEKL. Trimming stripped 0 bases from V and 4 bases from J, with 12 bases between. The CDR3 contains 15 residues. The CDR3 DNA follows: TGCGCCAGCAGCCAAGATGCTGGGGAGGCCACTGAAGCTTTCTTT. It yields the protein CASSQDAGEATEAFF.

Written as DNA, the CDR3 is TGTGCCAGCAGCCTAGGGACAGGGACTGGGGCCAACGTCCTGACTTTC. Protein product: CASSLGTGTGANVLTF. The chain is built from TRBV3-1 (or the pseudogene TRBV3-2) and TRBJ2-6, with 9 bases identical to TRBD1. The CDR3 covers 16 residues. CDR1 and CDR2 (germline): LGHDT, YNNKEL (reference sequence). V trimming: 4 bases; J trimming: 2 bases; junction bases outside the gene matches: 3.

The gene calls are TRBV18 and TRBJ1-6; D remains ambiguous. Germline values: CDR1 KGHSH, CDR2 LQKENI. V lost 8 bases to trimming and J lost 8 bases, with 16 bases between them. The CDR3 runs 14 residues. The CDR3, as DNA: TGTGCCAGCCGACGCACGGGGTTGGATTCACCCCTCCACTTT. Translation: CASRRTGLDSPLHF.

The rearrangement joins TRBV7-8 to TRBJ1-5; D remains ambiguous. Germline V gene lookup returns CDR1 SGHVS and CDR2 FQNEAQ. Deletions cut 3 bases from V and 0 bases from J, with 12 bases between. CDR3 length: 16 amino acids. In DNA form, the CDR3 reads TGTGCCAGCAGCTTTGGGTCGGGAAATAGCAATCAGCCCCAGCATTTT. Amino acids: CASSFGSGNSNQPQHF.

The chain has TRBV29-1 and TRBJ1-2; a possible D gene is TRBD1 (5 bases). CDR1 and CDR2 from the germline V gene are SQVTM and ANQGSEA. The length of the CDR3 is 12 residues. The germline V and J ends were trimmed by 6 bases and 8 bases, with 16 bases remaining between them. The CDR3 DNA reads TGCAGCGTGGGTAACGGGGACTTCGGCTACACCTTC. Translation gives CSVGNGDFGYTF.

The CDR3 coding sequence is TGCAGGCCTCCAGGGGACGGCTACACCTTC. This codes for CRPPGDGYTF. This rearrangement joins TRBV20-1 to TRBJ1-2; tentative D call: TRBD1 (6 bases). CDR1 and CDR2 from the germline V gene are DFQATT and SNEGSKA (reference sequence). CDR3 size: 10 residues.

The chain employs TRBV30 and TRBJ1-2; D might be TRBD1 (6 bases). In germline, CDR1 is GTSNPN, CDR2 SVGIG (reference sequence). This CDR3 spans 12 amino acids. Trimming removed 2 bases from V and 5 bases from J, with 9 bases in between. CDR3 sequence (DNA): TGTGCCTGGAGTTCCACAGGGTATGGCTACACCTTC. It yields the protein CAWSSTGYGYTF. The whole variable domain, remainder taken from reference TRBV30 and TRBJ1-2, is SQTIHQWPATLVQPVGSPLSLECTVEGTSNPNLYWYRQAAGRGLQLLFYSVGIGQISSEVPQNLSASRPQDRQFILSSKKLLLSDSGFYLCAWSSTGYGYTFGSGTRLTVV.

The chain carries TRBV6-1 and TRBJ1-1, with TRBD1 identical over 11 bases. Germline V CDR1 and CDR2: MNHNS, SASEGT. The CDR3 contains 17 residues. The V gene end was trimmed by 2 bases and the J gene end by 7 bases; junction bases not matched to a gene: 12. CDR3 residues: CASSETLRGQGVVEAFF. Here the CDR3 DNA reads TGTGCCAGCAGTGAAACACTACGGGGACAGGGGGTAGTTGAAGCTTTCTTT.

The table lists this clone with a few counts. J is TRBJ2-2 and V is TRBV6-1; the match to TRBD2 covers 8 bases. Germline loops: CDR1 MNHNS, CDR2 SASEGT. V gave up 2 bases and J gave up 4 bases; unmatched junction bases: 6. This CDR3 is built from 16 residues. Here the CDR3 DNA reads TGTGCCAGCAGTGAATGGGGACTAGTTCCCACCGGGGAGCTGTTTTTT. Translated, it gives CASSEWGLVPTGELFF.

This clone showed up just once. Other DNA sequences in this specimen translate into the identical CDR3. The chain has TRBV7-9 and TRBJ2-3, with TRBD2 matching 9 bases. V lost 1 base and J lost 1; bases outside the gene matches: 3. Per germline, CDR1 SEHNR and CDR2 FQNEAQ (reference sequence). This CDR3 region has 16 residues. CDR3 bases: TGTGCCAGCAGCTTAGGATCTAGCGGGGGCACAGATACGCAGTATTTT. It yields the protein CASSLGSSGGTDTQYF.

The chain combines TRBV7-2 with TRBJ2-2, with 7 bases aligning to TRBD1. This CDR3 has 15 residues. Germline V gene sequence: CDR1 SGHTA, CDR2 FQGNSA. With V trimmed by 4 bases and J by 2 bases, 4 bases remained unmatched. The CDR3 here is CASSSYRGNTGELFF. CDR3 DNA: TGTGCCAGCAGCTCCTACAGGGGTAACACCGGGGAGCTGTTTTTT.

CDR3 loop: CASSFGGTGNQPQHF. As DNA, the CDR3 is TGTGCCAGCAGCTTCGGGGGAACGGGCAATCAGCCCCAGCATTTT. The chain carries TRBV5-8 and TRBJ1-5; D may be TRBD1 (5 bases). The CDR3 loop spans 15 amino acids. Germline V gene sequence: CDR1 SGHTS, CDR2 YDEGEE. Trimming took 2 bases from V and 2 from J, leaving 11 bases between them.

The V call is TRBV7-9, the J call TRBJ2-1, with 7 bases fitting TRBD1. The germline gives CDR1 SEHNR, CDR2 FQNEAQ (reference sequence). The length of the CDR3 is 14 residues. V shed 5 bases, J shed 3 bases, and the junction held 4 bases outside the gene matches. The CDR3 region has the DNA TGTGCCAGCAGCCCTCGGACAGGCTACAATGAGCAGTTCTTC. Amino acid sequence: CASSPRTGYNEQFF.

V is TRBV7-9 and J is TRBJ2-3, with TRBD1 matching over 7 bases. Germline V CDR1 and CDR2: SEHNR, FQNEAQ (reference sequence). J gave up 5 bases and V 5 bases, and 16 bases lay outside the gene matches. The CDR3 contains 17 residues. The DNA of the CDR3 is TGTGCCAGCAGCAAAAACCCGACAGGGTTTGGAAAAGATACGCAGTATTTT. It yields the protein CASSKNPTGFGKDTQYF.

The rearrangement uses TRBV6-5 and TRBJ1-2, with D tentatively TRBD1 (6 bases). Trimming pared 7 bases from V and 5 bases from J, leaving 14 bases between. From germline, CDR1 is MNHEY and CDR2 SVGAGI. This CDR3 has 13 amino acids. The DNA of the CDR3 is TGTGCCAGCATCTCGGACAGCAGATATGGCTACACCTTC. Translating gives CASISDSRYGYTF.

This clone has only one observation. The chain combines TRBV5-4 with TRBJ2-7; 7 positions match TRBD1. The V gene end was trimmed by 3 bases and the J gene end by 0 bases; junction bases not matched to a gene: 6. This CDR3 comprises 15 residues. The germline V gene encodes CDR1 SGHNT and CDR2 YYREEE (reference sequence). Here the CDR3 DNA reads TGTGCCAGCAGCTCGGGACAGACCCGCTCCTACGAGCAGTACTTC. Translated: CASSSGQTRSYEQYF.

This chain links TRBV18 with TRBJ1-5; 7 nucleotides align to TRBD1. This CDR3 region has 14 residues. CDR1 and CDR2 from the germline V gene are KGHSH and LQKENI. The trim removed 3 bases at V and 5 bases at J, leaving 4 bases unmatched. The chain's CDR3 is CASSPTGKDQPQHF. CDR3 nucleotide sequence: TGTGCCAGCTCACCGACAGGGAAGGATCAGCCCCAGCATTTT.

This clone was recorded only once. The V gene is TRBV19, the J gene TRBJ1-6; D unresolved. V was trimmed by 11 bases and J by 13 bases, leaving 21 bases between them. The CDR3 runs 13 residues. Germline V gives CDR1 LNHDA, CDR2 SQIVND (reference sequence). The CDR3 loop reads CASKGDSERPLHF. CDR3 DNA: TGTGCCTCCAAGGGAGACTCCGAGAGGCCCCTCCACTTT.

V gene TRBV7-9 combines with J gene TRBJ1-1, with D tentatively TRBD1 (5 bases). The CDR3 totals 13 residues. Germline V gene sequence: CDR1 SEHNR, CDR2 FQNEAQ (reference sequence). Trimming took off 5 bases at V and 9 bases at J, with 16 bases between the two ends. The CDR3 region is CASSAPGSWQAFF. DNA for the CDR3: TGTGCCAGCAGCGCCCCAGGGTCGTGGCAAGCTTTCTTT.

The V call is TRBV20-1, the J call TRBJ1-6, with 9 bases matching TRBD1. The length of the CDR3 is 20 residues. V shed 3 bases, J shed 1 base, and the junction held 16 bases outside the gene matches. Germline V gives CDR1 DFQATT, CDR2 SNEGSKA (reference sequence). The CDR3 protein is CSASIVGTGFAGSYNSPLHF. The DNA of the CDR3 is TGCAGTGCTAGTATCGTCGGGACAGGGTTCGCGGGGTCCTATAATTCACCCCTCCACTTT.

The rearrangement uses TRBV5-1 and TRBJ2-5; TRBD1 aligns across 11 bases. CDR1 and CDR2 from the germline V gene are SGHRS and YFSETQ. The CDR3 length is 15 residues. The junction had 7 bases not matched to a gene; V was cut back by 4 bases and J by 5 bases. This CDR3 is CASSGGQGARETQYF. CDR3 bases: TGCGCCAGCAGCGGCGGACAGGGGGCGCGGGAGACCCAGTACTTC. The full variable domain, in which reference TRBV5-1 and TRBJ2-5 provide the parts outside the CDR3, is KAGVTQTPRYLIKTRGQQVTLSCSPISGHRSVSWYQQTPGQGLQFLFEYFSETQRNKGNFPGRFSGRQFSNSRSEMNVSTLELGDSALYLCASSGGQGARETQYFGPGTRLLVL.

The chain couples TRBV20-1 to TRBJ1-1; D ambiguous. The germline V gene has CDR1 DFQATT and CDR2 SNEGSKA (reference sequence). The length of the CDR3 is 12 residues. V lost 3 bases, J lost 5 bases, and 10 bases lay in between. CDR3 in DNA: TGCAGTGCTAGTAGCCCACGGACTGAAGCTTTCTTT. Protein sequence: CSASSPRTEAFF.

The sample holds a few counts of this clone. This chain uses TRBV5-1 with TRBJ1-1; D remains unclear. Between the trimmed V and J ends, which lost 0 bases and 5 bases, there was a span of 14 bases. In germline, CDR1 is SGHRS, CDR2 YFSETQ. The CDR3 loop spans 15 amino acids. The CDR3 region has the DNA TGCGCCAGCAGCTTGGGGGCCTCCGAAGGTACTGAAGCTTTCTTT. Protein product: CASSLGASEGTEAFF.

CDR3 amino acids: CASSLQGSYGYTF. As DNA, the CDR3 is TGTGCCAGCAGCTTACAGGGTTCCTATGGCTACACCTTC. This chain links TRBV5-4 with TRBJ1-2, with D tentatively TRBD1 (6 bases). Germline CDR1 reads SGHNT; CDR2 reads YYREEE (reference sequence). The CDR3 loop spans 13 amino acids. V was pared by 2 bases and J by 4 bases, with 9 bases between.

The J gene is TRBJ1-1, the V gene TRBV2, with TRBD1 matching over 8 bases. Germline-derived CDR1 and CDR2 are SNHLY and FYNNEI. The CDR3 runs 15 residues. The ends lost 4 bases at V and 9 bases at J; junction bases unmatched: 13. The CDR3 DNA sequence: TGTGCCAGCAGTGGGACAGGGATAGGTGGAAAGCAAGCTTTCTTT. This encodes CASSGTGIGGKQAFF.

V is TRBV15 and J is TRBJ1-3; the match to TRBD1 covers 9 bases. CDR3 size: 15 residues. V lost 5 bases, J lost 4 bases, and 6 bases stayed unmatched. The germline V gene has CDR1 LNHNV and CDR2 YYDKDF (reference sequence). The CDR3: CATSVDRGKGNTIYF. CDR3 in DNA: TGTGCCACCAGCGTCGACAGGGGGAAGGGAAACACCATATATTTT.

This chain connects TRBV5-1 to TRBJ2-1; 11 nucleotides match TRBD1. The CDR3 runs to 16 residues. Germline V gene sequence: CDR1 SGHRS, CDR2 YFSETQ. Trimming cost V 4 bases and J 5 bases; bases outside gene matches: 8. In DNA form, the CDR3 reads TGCGCCAGCAGCATCAGACCGGGACAGGGGGACAATGAGCAGTTCTTC. Protein sequence: CASSIRPGQGDNEQFF.

The rearrangement joins TRBV5-5 to TRBJ1-3; perhaps TRBD1 as D (6 bases). The V end lost 0 bases, the J end lost 7 bases, and 14 bases lay between the germline ends. Looked up from germline, CDR1 is SGHKS and CDR2 is YYEKEE (reference sequence). CDR3 size: 15 residues. Written as DNA, the CDR3 is TGTGCCAGCAGCTTGGAAGGGGGGGTAATGAACACCATATATTTT. Amino acids: CASSLEGGVMNTIYF. The full variable domain, in which reference TRBV5-5 and TRBJ1-3 provide the parts outside the CDR3, is DAGVTQSPTHLIKTRGQQVTLRCSPISGHKSVSWYQQVLGQGPQFIFQYYEKEERGRGNFPDRFSARQFPNYSSELNVNALLLGDSALYLCASSLEGGVMNTIYFGEGSWLTVV.